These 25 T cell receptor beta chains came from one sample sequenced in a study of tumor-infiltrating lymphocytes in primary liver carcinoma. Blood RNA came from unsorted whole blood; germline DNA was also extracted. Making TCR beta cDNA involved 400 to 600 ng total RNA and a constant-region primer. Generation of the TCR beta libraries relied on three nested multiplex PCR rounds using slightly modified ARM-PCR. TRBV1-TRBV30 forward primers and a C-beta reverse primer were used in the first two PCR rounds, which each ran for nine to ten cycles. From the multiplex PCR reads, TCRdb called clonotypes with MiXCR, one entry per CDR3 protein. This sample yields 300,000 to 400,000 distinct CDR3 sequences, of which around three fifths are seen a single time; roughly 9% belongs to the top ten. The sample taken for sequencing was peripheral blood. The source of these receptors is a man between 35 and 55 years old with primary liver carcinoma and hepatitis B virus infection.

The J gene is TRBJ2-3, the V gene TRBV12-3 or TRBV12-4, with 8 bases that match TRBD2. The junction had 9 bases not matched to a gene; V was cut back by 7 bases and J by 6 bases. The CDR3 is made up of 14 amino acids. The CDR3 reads CASNPRTSPDTQYF. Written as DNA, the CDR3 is TGTGCCAGCAATCCCCGGACTAGCCCGGATACGCAGTATTTT.

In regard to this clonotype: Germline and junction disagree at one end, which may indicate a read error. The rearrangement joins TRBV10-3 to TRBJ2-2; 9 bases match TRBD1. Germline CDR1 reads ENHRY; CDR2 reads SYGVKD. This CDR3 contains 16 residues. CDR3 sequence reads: CAIKAMTGGDTGEPFF. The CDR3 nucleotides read TGTGCCATCAAGGCGATGACAGGGGGAGACACCGGGGAGCCGTTTTTT.

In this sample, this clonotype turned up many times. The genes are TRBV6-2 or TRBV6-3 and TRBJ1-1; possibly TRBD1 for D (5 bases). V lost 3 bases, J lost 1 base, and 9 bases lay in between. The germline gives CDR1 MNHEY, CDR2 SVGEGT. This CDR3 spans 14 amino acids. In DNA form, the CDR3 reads TGTGCCAGCAGTTATGGAGGACAGAACACTGAAGCTTTCTTT. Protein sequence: CASSYGGQNTEAFF.

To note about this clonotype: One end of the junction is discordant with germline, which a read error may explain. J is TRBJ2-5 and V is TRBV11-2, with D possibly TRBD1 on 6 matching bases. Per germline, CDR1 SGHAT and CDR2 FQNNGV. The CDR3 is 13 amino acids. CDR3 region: CASSLGQREAQYF. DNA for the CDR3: TGTGCCAGTAGCTTAGGACAGCGAGAGGCCCAGTACTTC.

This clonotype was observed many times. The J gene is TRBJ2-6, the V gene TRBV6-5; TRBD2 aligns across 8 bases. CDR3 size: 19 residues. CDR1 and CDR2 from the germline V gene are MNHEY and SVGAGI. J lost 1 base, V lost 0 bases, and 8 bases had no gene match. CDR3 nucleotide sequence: TGTGCCAGCAGTTACTCCCCGGGACTAGAGGGGTCTGGGGCCAACGTCCTGACTTTC. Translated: CASSYSPGLEGSGANVLTF.

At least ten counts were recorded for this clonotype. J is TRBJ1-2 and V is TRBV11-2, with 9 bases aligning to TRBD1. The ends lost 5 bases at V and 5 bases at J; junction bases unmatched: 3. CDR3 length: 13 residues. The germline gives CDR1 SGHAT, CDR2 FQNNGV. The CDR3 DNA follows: TGTGCCAGCAGCCCGACAGGGGGTTATGGCTACACCTTC. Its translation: CASSPTGGYGYTF.

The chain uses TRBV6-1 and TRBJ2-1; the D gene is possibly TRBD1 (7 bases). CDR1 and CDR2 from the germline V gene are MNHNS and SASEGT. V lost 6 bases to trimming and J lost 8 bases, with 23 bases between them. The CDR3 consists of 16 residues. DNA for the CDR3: TGTGCCAGCAGGGACCCGGCGACTAGGGGGCGCGATGAGCAGTTCTTC. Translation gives CASRDPATRGRDEQFF.

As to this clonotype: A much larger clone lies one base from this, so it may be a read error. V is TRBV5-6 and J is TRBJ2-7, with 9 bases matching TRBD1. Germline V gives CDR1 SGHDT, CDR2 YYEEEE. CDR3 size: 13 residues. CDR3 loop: CAGRRTGVYEQYF. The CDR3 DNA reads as TGTGCCGGCAGACGGACAGGGGTCTACGAGCAGTACTTC.

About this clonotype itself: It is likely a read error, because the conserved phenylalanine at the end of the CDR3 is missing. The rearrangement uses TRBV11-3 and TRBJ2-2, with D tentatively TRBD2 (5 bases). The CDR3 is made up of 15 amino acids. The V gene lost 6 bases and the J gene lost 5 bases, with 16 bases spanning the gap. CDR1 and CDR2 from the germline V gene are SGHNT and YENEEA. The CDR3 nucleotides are TGTGCCAGCAGTCCTAACGGGGTCGGGACCGGGGAGCTGTTTTTA. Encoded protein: CASSPNGVGTGELFL.

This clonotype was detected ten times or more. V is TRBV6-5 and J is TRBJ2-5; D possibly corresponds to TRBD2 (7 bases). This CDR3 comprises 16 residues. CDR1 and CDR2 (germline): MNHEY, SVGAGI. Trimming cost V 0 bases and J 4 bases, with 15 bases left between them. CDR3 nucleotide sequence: TGTGCCAGCAGTTACTCGGGGGCAGGGGAGGGAGAGACCCAGTACTTC. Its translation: CASSYSGAGEGETQYF.

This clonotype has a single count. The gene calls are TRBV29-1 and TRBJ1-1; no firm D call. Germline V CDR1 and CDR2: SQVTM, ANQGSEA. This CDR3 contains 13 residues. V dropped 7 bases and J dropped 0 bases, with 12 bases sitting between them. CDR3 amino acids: CSAQIQVNTEAFF. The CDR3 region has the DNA TGCAGCGCTCAGATCCAGGTGAACACTGAAGCTTTCTTT.

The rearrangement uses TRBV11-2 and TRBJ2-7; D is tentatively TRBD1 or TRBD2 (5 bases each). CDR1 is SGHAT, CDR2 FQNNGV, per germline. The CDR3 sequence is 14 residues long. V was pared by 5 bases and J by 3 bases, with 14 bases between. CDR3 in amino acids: CASSRAAGIYEQYF. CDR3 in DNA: TGTGCCAGCAGCAGAGCGGCAGGGATCTACGAGCAGTACTTC.

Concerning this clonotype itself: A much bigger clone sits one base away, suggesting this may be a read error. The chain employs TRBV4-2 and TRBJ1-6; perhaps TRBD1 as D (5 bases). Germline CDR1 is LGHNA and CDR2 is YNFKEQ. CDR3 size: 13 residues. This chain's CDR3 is CVSSQSRDSPLHF. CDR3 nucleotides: TGTGTCAGCAGCCAATCCAGGGACTCACCCCTCCACTTT.

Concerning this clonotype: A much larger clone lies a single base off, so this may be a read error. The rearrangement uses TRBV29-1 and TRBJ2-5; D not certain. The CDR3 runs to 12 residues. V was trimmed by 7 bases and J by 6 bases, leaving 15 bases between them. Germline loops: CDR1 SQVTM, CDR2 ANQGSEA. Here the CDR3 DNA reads TGCAGCGCTTCAATTGGTCTGAAGACCCAGTACTTC. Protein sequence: CSASIGLKTQYF.

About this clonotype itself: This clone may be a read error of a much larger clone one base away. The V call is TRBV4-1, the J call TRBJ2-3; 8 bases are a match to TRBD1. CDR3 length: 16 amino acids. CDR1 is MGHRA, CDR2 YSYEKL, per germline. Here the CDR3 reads CASIQVPGQGTDTQYF. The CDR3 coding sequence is TGCGCCAGCATCCAAGTTCCAGGACAGGGAACAGATACGCAGTATTTT.

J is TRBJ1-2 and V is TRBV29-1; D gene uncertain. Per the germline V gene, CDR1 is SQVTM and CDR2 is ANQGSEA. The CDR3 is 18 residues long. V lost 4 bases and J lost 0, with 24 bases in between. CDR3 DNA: TGCAGCGTTGGGGCACCAATAGAAACTCAAGAGGCTAACTATGGCTACACCTTC. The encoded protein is CSVGAPIETQEANYGYTF. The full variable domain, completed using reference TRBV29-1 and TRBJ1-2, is SAVISQKPSRDICQRGTSLTIQCQVDSQVTMMFWYRQQPGQSLTLIATANQGSEATYESGFVIDKFPISRPNLTFSTLTVSNMSPEDSSIYLCSVGAPIETQEANYGYTFGSGTRLTVV.

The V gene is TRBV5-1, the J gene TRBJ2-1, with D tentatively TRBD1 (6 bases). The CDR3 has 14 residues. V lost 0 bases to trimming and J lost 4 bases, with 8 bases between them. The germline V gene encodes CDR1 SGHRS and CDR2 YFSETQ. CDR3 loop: CASSLDRAYNEQFF. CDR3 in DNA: TGCGCCAGCAGCTTGGACAGGGCTTACAATGAGCAGTTCTTC.

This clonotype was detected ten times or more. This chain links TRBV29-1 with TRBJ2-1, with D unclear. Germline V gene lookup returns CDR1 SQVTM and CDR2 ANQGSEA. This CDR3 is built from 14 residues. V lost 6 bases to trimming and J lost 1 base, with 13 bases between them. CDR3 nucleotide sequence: TGCAGCGTAGCCGGTCGGATTTCCTACAATGAGCAGTTCTTC. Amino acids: CSVAGRISYNEQFF.

DNA for the CDR3: TGTGCCAGCAGCTTAGGAGGGTCCGGGGGACTGTTTTTT. Encoded protein: CASSLGGSGGLFF. This sequence joins TRBV11-2 and TRBJ2-2, with a tentative D call TRBD2 (6 bases). The germline gives CDR1 SGHAT, CDR2 FQNNGV. Trimming removed 1 base from V and 14 bases from J, with 14 bases in between. The CDR3 length is 13 residues. Full variable domain (missing parts from reference TRBV11-2 and TRBJ2-2): EAGVAQSPRYKIIEKRQSVAFWCNPISGHATLYWYQQILGQGPKLLIQFQNNGVVDDSQLPKDRFSAERLKGVDSTLKIQPAKLEDSAVYLCASSLGGSGGLFFGEGSRLTVL.

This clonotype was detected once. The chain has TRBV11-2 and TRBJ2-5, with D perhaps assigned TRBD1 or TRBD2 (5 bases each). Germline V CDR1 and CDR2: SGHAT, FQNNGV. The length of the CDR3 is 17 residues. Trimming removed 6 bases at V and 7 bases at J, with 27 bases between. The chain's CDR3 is CASSSIRSGFSEGTQYF. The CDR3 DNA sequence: TGTGCCAGCAGTTCGATCAGATCAGGGTTCTCTGAGGGGACCCAGTACTTC.

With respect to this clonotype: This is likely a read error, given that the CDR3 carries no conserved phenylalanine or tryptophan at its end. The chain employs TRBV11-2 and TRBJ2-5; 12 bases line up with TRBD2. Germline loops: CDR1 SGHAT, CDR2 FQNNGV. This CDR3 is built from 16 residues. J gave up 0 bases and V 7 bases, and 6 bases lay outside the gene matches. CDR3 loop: CASNLGLAGNQETQYI. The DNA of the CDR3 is TGTGCCAGCAACCTAGGACTAGCGGGAAACCAAGAGACCCAGTACATC.

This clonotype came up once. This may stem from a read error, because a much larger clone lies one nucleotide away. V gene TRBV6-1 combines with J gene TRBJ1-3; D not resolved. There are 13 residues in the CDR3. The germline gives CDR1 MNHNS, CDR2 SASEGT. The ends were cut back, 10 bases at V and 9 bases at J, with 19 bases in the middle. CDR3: CANNMVPETTIYF. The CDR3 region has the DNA TGTGCCAACAATATGGTACCGGAGACCACCATATATTTT.

This CDR3 reads CASSPVSRDDGYTF. In DNA, the CDR3 is TGTGCCAGCAGCCCGGTTTCAAGGGACGATGGCTACACCTTC. V is TRBV7-9 and J is TRBJ1-2, with D perhaps TRBD1 (5 bases). CDR1 and CDR2 from the germline V gene are SEHNR and FQNEAQ (reference sequence). V lost 5 bases, J lost 6 bases, and 16 bases lay in between. The CDR3 is 14 residues long. Combining the CDR3 with reference TRBV7-9 and TRBJ1-2 gives the whole variable domain DTGVSQNPRHKITKRGQNVTFRCDPISEHNRLYWYRQTLGQGPEFLTYFQNEAQLEKSRLLSDRFSAERPKGSFSTLEIQRTEQGDSAMYLCASSPVSRDDGYTFGSGTRLTVV.

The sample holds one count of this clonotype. CDR3 sequence reads: CASSMGTGPYEQYF. The DNA for the CDR3 is TGTGCCAGCAGCATGGGGACAGGACCCTACGAGCAGTACTTC. The rearrangement uses TRBV5-4 and TRBJ2-7, with TRBD1 matching 8 bases. Germline V CDR1 and CDR2: SGHNT, YYREEE (reference sequence). The CDR3 runs to 14 residues. Trimming removed 4 bases from V and 2 bases from J; junction bases left unmatched: 5.

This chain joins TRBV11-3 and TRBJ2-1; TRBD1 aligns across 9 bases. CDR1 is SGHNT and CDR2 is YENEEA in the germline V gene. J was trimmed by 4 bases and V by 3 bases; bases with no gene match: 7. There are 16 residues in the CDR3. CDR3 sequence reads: CASSFWGGQGYNEQFF. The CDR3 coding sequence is TGTGCCAGCAGCTTTTGGGGAGGACAGGGGTACAATGAGCAGTTCTTC. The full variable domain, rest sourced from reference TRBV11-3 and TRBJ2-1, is EAGVVQSPRYKIIEKKQPVAFWCNPISGHNTLYWYLQNLGQGPELLIRYENEEAVDDSQLPKDRFSAERLKGVDSTLKIQPAELGDSAVYLCASSFWGGQGYNEQFFGPGTRLTVL.